The sequence of this TCR beta chain was determined in a study of cytomegalovirus exposure and HLA in healthy donors. This PCR relied on a set of 60 Vbeta primers and 13 Jbeta primers. In the source study's methods: Approximately 83 million unique TCR beta chains, some 11 million shared, were counted in a later analysis. Profiled with immunoSEQ multiplex PCR; TCRdb holds only in-frame clones, not every one. V, J and clone size are those of that table, while D and trimming were read from the DNA. The data hold under 150,000 clones, with roughly four fifths observed a single time. The CDR3 has 15 amino acids. Germline CDR1 is SGDLS and CDR2 is YYNGEE. Losses at the gene ends were 2 bases for V and 5 bases for J; bases not matched to a gene: 3.

This TCR came from a male donor in good health and CMV-seropositive. This chain links TRBV9 with TRBJ2-5; 13 bases match TRBD2. The sample was PBMCs. CDR3: CASSVQLAGGETQYF. The CDR3 nucleotides read TGTGCCAGCAGCGTTCAACTAGCGGGAGGGGAGACCCAGTACTTC.